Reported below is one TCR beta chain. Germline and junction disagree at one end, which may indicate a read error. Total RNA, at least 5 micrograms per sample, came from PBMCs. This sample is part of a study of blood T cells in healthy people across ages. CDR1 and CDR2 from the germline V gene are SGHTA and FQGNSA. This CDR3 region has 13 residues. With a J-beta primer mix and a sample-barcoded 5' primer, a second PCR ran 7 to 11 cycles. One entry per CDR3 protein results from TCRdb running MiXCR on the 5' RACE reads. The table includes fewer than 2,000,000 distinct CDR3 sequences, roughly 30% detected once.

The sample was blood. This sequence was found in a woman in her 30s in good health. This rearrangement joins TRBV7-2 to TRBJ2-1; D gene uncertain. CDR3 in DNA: TGTGCCAGCAGCTCACGGATGTACAATGGGCAGTTCTTC. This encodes CASSSRMYNGQFF.